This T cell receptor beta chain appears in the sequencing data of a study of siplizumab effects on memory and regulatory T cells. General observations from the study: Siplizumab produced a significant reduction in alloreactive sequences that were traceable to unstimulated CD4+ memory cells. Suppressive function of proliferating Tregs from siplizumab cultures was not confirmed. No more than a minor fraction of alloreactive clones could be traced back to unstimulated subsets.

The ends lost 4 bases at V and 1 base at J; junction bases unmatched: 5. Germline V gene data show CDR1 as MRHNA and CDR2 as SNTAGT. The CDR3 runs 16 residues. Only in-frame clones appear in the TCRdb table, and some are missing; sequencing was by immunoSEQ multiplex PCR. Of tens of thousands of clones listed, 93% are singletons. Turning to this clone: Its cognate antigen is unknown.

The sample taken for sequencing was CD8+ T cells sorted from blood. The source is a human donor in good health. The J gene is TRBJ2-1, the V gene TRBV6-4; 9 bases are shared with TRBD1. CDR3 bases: TGTGCCAGCAGTGCCTCCGACAGGGGGTCCTACAATGAGCAGTTCTTC. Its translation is CASSASDRGSYNEQFF.